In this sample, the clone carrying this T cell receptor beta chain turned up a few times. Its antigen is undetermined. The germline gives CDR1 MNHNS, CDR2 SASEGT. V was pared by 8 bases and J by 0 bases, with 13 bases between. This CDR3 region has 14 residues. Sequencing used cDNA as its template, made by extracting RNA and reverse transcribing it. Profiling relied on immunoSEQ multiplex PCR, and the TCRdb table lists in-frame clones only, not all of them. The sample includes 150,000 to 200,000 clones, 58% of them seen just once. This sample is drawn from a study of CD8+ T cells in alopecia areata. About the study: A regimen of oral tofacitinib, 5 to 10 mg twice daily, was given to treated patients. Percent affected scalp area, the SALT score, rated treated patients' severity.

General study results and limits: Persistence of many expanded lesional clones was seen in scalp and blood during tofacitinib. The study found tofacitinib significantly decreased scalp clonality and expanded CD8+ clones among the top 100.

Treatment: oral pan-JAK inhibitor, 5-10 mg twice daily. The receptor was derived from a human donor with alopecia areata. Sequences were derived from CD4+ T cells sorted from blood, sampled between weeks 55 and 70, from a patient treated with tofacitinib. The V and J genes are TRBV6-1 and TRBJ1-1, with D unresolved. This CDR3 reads CASGSRDLNTEAFF. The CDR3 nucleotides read TGTGCCAGCGGTAGTAGAGATTTGAACACTGAAGCTTTCTTT.